This record covers a single TCR beta chain. Antigen unknown. These data come from a study of vaccination and CD4 T cells after COVID-19. Study in general: Participants were given two doses of BNT162b2 or mRNA-1273 vaccine. Notes on the study in general: Spike mono-reactivity was the property of 304 of 307 vaccine-specific clones in convalescent patients. Going from roughly 22 to 38, median SARS-CoV-2-reactive clonotypes did not rise significantly.

CD4+ T cells that had been cultured provided DNA sequenced with the Oncomine TCR Beta short-read assay. A single record per CDR3 protein comes from TCRdb applying MiXCR to the PCR reads. The sample lists approximately 24,000 distinct CDR3 sequences; around 40% were seen once. The time point: late sampling 161 to 241 days after vaccination in three convalescent patients. Treatment: approximately nine-day PBMC culture with coronavirus spike peptide pools or control peptides (ViraFEST assay). Sample: CD4+ T cells from blood, cultured in vitro, taken about 7 months after SARS-CoV-2 vaccination. The TCR originated in a human donor who had recovered from COVID-19.

The CDR3 sequence: CASSGDRLNTEAFF. The CDR3 DNA is TGTGCCAGCAGCGGGGACAGACTGAACACTGAAGCTTTCTTT. This chain uses TRBV7-2 with TRBJ1-1, with TRBD1 identical over 7 bases. Germline V gene sequence: CDR1 SGHTA, CDR2 FQGNSA. This CDR3 has 14 residues. V lost 5 bases and J lost 0; bases outside the gene matches: 3.